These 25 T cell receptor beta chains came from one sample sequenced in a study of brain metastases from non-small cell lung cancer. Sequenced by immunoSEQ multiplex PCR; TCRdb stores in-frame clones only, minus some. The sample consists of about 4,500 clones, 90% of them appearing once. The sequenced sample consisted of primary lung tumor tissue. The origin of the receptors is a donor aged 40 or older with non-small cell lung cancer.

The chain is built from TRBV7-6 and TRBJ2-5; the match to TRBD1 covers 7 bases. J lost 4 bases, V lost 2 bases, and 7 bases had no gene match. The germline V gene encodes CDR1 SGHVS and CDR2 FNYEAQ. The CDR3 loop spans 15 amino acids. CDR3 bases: TGTGCCAGCAGCTTAAACAGGGGTACGGGAGAGACCCAGTACTTC. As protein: CASSLNRGTGETQYF.

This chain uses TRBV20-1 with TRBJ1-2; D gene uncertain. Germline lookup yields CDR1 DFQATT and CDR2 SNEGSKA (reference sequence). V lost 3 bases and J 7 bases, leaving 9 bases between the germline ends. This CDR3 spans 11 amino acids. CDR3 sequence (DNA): TGCAGTGCTAGCCTCAGTGCTGGCTACACCTTC. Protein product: CSASLSAGYTF.

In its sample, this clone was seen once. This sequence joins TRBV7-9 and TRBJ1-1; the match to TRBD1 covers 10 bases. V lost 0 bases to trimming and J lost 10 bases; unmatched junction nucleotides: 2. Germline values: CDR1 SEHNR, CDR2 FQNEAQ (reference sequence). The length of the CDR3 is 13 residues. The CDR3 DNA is TGTGCCAGCAGCTTAGCGGGGACAGGGGCAGCTTTCTTT. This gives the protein CASSLAGTGAAFF.

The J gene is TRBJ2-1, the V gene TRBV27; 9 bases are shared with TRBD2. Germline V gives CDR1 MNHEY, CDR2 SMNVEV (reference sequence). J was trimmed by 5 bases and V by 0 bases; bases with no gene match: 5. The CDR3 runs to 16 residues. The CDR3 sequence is CASSLSGTSTNNEQFF. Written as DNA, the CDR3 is TGTGCCAGCAGTTTATCCGGGACTAGCACGAACAATGAGCAGTTCTTC.

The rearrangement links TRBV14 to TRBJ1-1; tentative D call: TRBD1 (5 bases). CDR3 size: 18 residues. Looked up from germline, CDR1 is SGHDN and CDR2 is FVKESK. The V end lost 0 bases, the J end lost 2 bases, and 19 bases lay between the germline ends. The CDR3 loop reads CASSQEWTWGMPNTEAFF. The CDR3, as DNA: TGTGCCAGCAGCCAAGAGTGGACTTGGGGCATGCCTAACACTGAAGCTTTCTTT.

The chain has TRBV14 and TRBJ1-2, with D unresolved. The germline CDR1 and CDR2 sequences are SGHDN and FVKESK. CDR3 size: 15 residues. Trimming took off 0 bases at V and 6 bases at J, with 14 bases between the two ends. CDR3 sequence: CASSQEMWPGNGYTF. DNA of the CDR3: TGTGCCAGCAGCCAAGAAATGTGGCCGGGGAATGGCTACACCTTC. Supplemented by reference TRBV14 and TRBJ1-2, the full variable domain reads EAGVTQFPSHSVIEKGQTVTLRCDPISGHDNLYWYRRVMGKEIKFLLHFVKESKQDESGMPNNRFLAERTGGTYSTLKVQPAELEDSGVYFCASSQEMWPGNGYTFGSGTRLTVV.

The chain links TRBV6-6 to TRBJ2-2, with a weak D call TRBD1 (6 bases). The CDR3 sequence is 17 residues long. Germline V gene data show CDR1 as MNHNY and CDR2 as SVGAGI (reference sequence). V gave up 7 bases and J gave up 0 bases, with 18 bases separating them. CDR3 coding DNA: TGTGCCAGCATTCGCCTCAGACAGGCCTCGAACACCGGGGAGCTGTTTTTT. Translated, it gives CASIRLRQASNTGELFF.

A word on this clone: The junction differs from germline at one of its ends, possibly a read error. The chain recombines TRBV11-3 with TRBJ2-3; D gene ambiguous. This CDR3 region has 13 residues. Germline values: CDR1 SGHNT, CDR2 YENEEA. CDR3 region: CASSLGSTDTQYF. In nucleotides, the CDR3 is TGTGCCAGCAGCTTAGGGAGTACAGATACGCAATATTTT.

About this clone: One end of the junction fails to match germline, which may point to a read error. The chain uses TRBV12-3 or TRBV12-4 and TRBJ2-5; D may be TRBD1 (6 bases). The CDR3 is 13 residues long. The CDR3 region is CASSLTGRETQYF. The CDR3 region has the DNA TGTGCCAGCAGTTTGACAGGCCGAGAGACCCAATACTTC.

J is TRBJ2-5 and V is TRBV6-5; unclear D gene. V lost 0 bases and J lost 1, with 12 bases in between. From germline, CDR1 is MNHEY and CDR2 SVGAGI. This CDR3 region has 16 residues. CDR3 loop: CASSYSTGGGQETQYF. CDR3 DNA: TGTGCCAGCAGTTACTCAACGGGCGGCGGCCAAGAGACCCAGTACTTC.

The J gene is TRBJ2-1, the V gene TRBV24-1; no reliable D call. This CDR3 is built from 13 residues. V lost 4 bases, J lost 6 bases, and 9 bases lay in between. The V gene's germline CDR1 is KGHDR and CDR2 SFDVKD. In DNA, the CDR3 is TGTGCCACCAGTGAAGAACTCCGCAATGAGCAGTTCTTC. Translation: CATSEELRNEQFF.

CDR3 amino acids: CASSPIRNTEAFF. The CDR3 DNA follows: TGTGCCAGCTCACCAATCAGGAACACTGAAGCTTTCTTT. The chain has TRBV18 and TRBJ1-1; no clear D. CDR1 is KGHSH and CDR2 is LQKENI in the germline V gene. The CDR3 is 13 amino acids. V lost 2 bases, J lost 1 base, and 5 bases lay in between.

CDR3 DNA sequence: TGCGCCAGCAGCCAAGGGTCCTCCGAAAAACTGTTTTTT. This sequence encodes CASSQGSSEKLFF. The V call is TRBV4-1, the J call TRBJ1-4, with no clear D. V lost 1 base and J 8 bases, leaving 8 bases between the germline ends. Germline V gives CDR1 MGHRA, CDR2 YSYEKL. There are 13 residues in the CDR3.

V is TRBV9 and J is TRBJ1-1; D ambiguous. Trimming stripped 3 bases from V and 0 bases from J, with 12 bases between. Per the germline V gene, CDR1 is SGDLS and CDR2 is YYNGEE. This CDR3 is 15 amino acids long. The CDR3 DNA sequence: TGTGCCAGCAGCGGAACCGGAGCTTTGAACACTGAAGCTTTCTTT. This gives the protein CASSGTGALNTEAFF. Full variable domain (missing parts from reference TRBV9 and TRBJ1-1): DSGVTQTPKHLITATGQRVTLRCSPRSGDLSVYWYQQSLDQGLQFLIQYYNGEERAKGNILERFSAQQFPDLHSELNLSSLELGDSALYFCASSGTGALNTEAFFGQGTRLTVV.

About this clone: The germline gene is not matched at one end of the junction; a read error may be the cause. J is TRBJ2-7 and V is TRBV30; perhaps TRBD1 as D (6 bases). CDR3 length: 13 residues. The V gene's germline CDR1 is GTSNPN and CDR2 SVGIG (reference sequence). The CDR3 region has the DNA TGTGTCTGGAGTGTAGGACAGAATTACGAGCAGTACTTC. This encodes CVWSVGQNYEQYF.

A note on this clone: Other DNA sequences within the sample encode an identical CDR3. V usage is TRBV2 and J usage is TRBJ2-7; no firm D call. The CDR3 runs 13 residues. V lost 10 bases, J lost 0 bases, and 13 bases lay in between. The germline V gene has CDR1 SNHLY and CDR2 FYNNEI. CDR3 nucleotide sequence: TGTGCCATCGATACAGCTAACTCCTACGAGCAGTACTTC. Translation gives CAIDTANSYEQYF.

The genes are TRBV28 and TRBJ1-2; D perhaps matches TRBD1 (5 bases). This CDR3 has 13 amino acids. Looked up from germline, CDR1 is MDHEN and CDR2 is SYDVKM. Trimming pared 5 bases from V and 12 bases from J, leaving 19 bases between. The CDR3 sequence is CASSTSGTKSNTF. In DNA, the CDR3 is TGTGCCAGCAGTACCTCCGGGACTAAAAGTAACACCTTC.

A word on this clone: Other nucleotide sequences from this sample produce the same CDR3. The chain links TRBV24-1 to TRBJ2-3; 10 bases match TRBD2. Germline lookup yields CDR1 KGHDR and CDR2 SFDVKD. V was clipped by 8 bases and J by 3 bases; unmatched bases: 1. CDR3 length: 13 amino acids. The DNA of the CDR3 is TGTGCCACCAAGACTAGCGGGACAGATACGCAGTATTTT. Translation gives CATKTSGTDTQYF.

For the CDR3, the DNA is TGTGCCAGCAGCTTAGCCGGGGCCTACAATGAGCAGTTCTTC. Encoded protein: CASSLAGAYNEQFF. The chain carries TRBV7-2 and TRBJ2-1, with D maybe TRBD2 (5 bases). Germline-derived CDR1 and CDR2 are SGHTA and FQGNSA. V was pared by 0 bases and J by 2 bases, with 5 bases between. This CDR3 spans 14 amino acids.

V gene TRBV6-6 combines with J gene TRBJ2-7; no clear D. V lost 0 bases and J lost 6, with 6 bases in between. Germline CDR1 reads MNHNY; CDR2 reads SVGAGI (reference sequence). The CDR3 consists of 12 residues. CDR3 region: CASSYSSREQYF. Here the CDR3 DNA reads TGTGCCAGCAGTTACTCGTCGCGCGAGCAGTACTTC.

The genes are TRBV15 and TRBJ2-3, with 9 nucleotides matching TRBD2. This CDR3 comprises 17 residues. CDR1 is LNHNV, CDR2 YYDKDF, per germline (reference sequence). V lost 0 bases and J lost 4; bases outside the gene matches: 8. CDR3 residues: CATSRDGGRAWADTQYF. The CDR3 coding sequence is TGTGCCACCAGCAGAGATGGCGGGAGGGCTTGGGCAGATACGCAGTATTTT.

CDR3: CASSKQRSEAFF. The CDR3 DNA reads TGTGCCAGCAGTAAACAGAGATCTGAAGCTTTCTTT. V is TRBV25-1 and J is TRBJ1-1; no clear D. Germline CDR1 is MGHDK and CDR2 is SYGVNS. This CDR3 has 12 amino acids. V was pared by 5 bases and J by 6 bases, with 10 bases between.

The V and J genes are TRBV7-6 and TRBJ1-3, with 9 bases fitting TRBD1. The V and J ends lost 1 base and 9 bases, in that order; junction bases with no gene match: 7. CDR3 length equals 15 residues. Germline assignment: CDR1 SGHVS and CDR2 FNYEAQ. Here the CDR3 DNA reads TGTGCCAGCAGCTTAGATGGGACAGGGTTGGGCACCATATATTTT. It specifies CASSLDGTGLGTIYF.

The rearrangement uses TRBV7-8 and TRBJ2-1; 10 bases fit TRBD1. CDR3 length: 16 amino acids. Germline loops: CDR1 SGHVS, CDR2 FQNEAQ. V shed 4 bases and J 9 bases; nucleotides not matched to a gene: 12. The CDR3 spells CASSSTPGQGYSEQFF. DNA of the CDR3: TGTGCCAGCAGCTCTACACCGGGACAGGGGTATAGTGAGCAGTTCTTC.

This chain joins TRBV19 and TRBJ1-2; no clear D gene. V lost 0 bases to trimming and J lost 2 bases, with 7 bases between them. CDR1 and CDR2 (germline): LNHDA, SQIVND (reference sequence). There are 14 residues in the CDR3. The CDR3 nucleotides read TGTGCCAGTAGTATAGAAGCGCAGAACTATGGCTACACCTTC. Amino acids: CASSIEAQNYGYTF.